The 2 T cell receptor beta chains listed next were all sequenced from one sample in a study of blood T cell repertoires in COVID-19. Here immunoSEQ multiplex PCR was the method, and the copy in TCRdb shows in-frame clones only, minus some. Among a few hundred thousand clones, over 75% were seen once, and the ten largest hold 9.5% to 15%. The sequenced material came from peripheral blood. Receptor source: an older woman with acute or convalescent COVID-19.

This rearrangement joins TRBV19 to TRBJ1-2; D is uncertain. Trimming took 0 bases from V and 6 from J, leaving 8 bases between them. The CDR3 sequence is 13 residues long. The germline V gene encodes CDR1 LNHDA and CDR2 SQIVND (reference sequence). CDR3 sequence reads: CASSIDLEDGYTF. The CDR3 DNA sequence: TGTGCCAGTAGTATAGATCTAGAGGATGGCTACACCTTC.

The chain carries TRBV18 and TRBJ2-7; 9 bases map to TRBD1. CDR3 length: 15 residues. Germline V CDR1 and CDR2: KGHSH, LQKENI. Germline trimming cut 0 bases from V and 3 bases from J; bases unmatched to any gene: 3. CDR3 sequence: CASSPPLGQGYEQYF. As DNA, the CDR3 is TGTGCCAGCTCACCACCGTTGGGACAGGGCTACGAGCAGTACTTC.